Detailed here is one T cell receptor (beta chain). This receptor's antigen is unknown. Base qualities are not provided; no much larger clone lies one nucleotide away. The sample belongs to a study of PD-1 blockade in classical Hodgkin lymphoma (dated by TCRdb to the early 2020s). In terms of the full investigation: Nivolumab dosing was 3 mg/kg intravenously every 2 weeks, continuing until either disease progression or unacceptable toxicity. The study used CyTOF and TCR beta sequencing to define a peripheral blood immune signature of response to PD-1 blockade in classical Hodgkin lymphoma. What the research found in general, with its limitations: Baseline TCR diversity was reported to be lower in newly diagnosed patients than in healthy donors, and even lower in relapsed/refractory patients. The study was limited to a single clinical trial cohort, and causes of repertoire differences, possibly disease activity or prior therapy, remained undefined. By C4D1, a significant rise was seen in CD4+ TCR diversity but not in CD8+ TCR diversity (p=0.0027 vs p=0.16), and the rise was most apparent among complete responders (p=0.02). Lower diversity was seen in patients whose nivolumab began less than 1 year after ASCT, and these patients were left out of later analyses so that immune reconstitution would not confound the results. Trial patients achieving complete response had baseline diversity similar to newly diagnosed patients, whereas partial responders and progressors had significantly lower diversity.

The germline V and J ends show losses of 8 bases and 9 bases respectively, and no gene match explains 6 bases of the junction. CDR1 and CDR2 (WSHSY, SAAADI) derive from the germline V gene. Its CDR3 holds 13 amino acids, cysteine through phenylalanine. The read is trimmed to its CDR3 DNA, 39 bases read in frame from base 1. Genomic DNA was isolated using the Qiagen DNeasy kit from unsorted PBMCs as well as from negatively selected CD4+ and CD8+ fractions. Using primers that anneal to V and J segments, immunoSEQ multiplex PCR amplified the TCR beta CDR3 regions. A synthetic immune receptor repertoire was used to minimize amplification bias, and remaining bias was computationally removed after sequencing. In the original analysis: Repertoire diversity was quantified as the Shannon entropy index using custom Python scripts. Unsorted, CD4+ and CD8+ repertoires were examined separately, except in combined analyses, for which CD4+ and CD8+ sequences were merged in silico. A clone counted as expanded when the clone's frequency after treatment rose at least 2-fold relative to C1D1, and clones undetected at baseline were given a pseudocount of 0.5. Singleton clones were defined as clones with 0 or 1 copy at C1D1, and non-singleton clones were defined as clones with 2 or more copies. By matching protein sequences in sorted samples from the same patient, clones expanded in unsorted samples were annotated as CD4+, CD8+ or unknown. Diversity changes from C1D1 to C4D1 were tested in paired samples using Wilcoxon tests. TCRdb carries this immuneACCESS record with in-frame sequences only. Its versions omit some clonotypes, under half of them owing to an unresolved V gene in the studies checked, with the rest unexplained. Clone size and V and J calls were adopted from that table, with D and trimming inferred from the DNA. Here the sample has approximately 25,000 clones; 69% occur a single time. The ten top clones hold 3% to 4% of the sample.

The time point label, as the study defines it: cycle 1 day 1 (C1D1), immediately before nivolumab initiation. All trial patients had relapsed after autologous stem cell transplantation, with cohorts A, B and C differing in prior brentuximab vedotin exposure. The trial cohort included 55 to 65 patients with relapsed/refractory classical Hodgkin lymphoma, and each patient had a best overall response of complete response, partial response or progressive disease. Single-agent nivolumab was administered to trial patients in the multi-cohort phase II CheckMate 205 trial. An independent review committee assessed best overall response using the 2007 International Working Group response criteria. Trial PBMCs were collected just before the start of nivolumab (C1D1) and during therapy at cycle 2 day 1 and cycle 4 day 1. Peripheral blood was collected in 8 mL Vacutainer Cell Preparation Tubes, from which PBMCs were isolated by centrifugation and then cryopreserved.

The chain is made from TRBV10-2 and TRBJ2-1, with 11 bases aligning to TRBD2. The source of this sequence is a human donor with classical Hodgkin lymphoma. The specimen comprised peripheral blood mononuclear cells (PBMCs), sampled at baseline. The CDR3 amino acid sequence is: CASYSGGAVEQFF. In nucleotide form, the sequence is TGCGCCAGCTATAGCGGGGGGGCAGTTGAGCAGTTCTTC.